This entry lists 8 T cell receptor beta chains sequenced from one sample in a study of blood T cell repertoires in COVID-19. The table came from immunoSEQ multiplex PCR; TCRdb's copy has only in-frame clones and leaves some out. The sample yields fewer than 250,000 clones, about nine tenths seen once. The sequenced sample consisted of peripheral blood. These TCRs come from a man aged 30 to 39 with COVID-19, enrolled during active disease.

The chain carries TRBV11-2 and TRBJ2-7; TRBD1 matches at 8 bases. The CDR3 runs 14 residues. Germline trimming cut 4 bases from V and 4 bases from J; bases unmatched to any gene: 6. Germline CDR1 SGHAT, CDR2 FQNNGV. The DNA for the CDR3 is TGTGCCAGCAGCTCCTCGACAGGGGTGTACGAGCAGTACTTC. Protein product: CASSSSTGVYEQYF.

The chain employs TRBV6-2 or TRBV6-3 and TRBJ2-7; 8 nucleotides align to TRBD2. J gave up 1 base and V 3 bases, and 5 bases lay outside the gene matches. Germline lookup yields CDR1 MNHEY and CDR2 SVGEGT. This CDR3 spans 15 amino acids. CDR3 coding DNA: TGTGCCAGCAGTTATCGGGCTAGCGGGTCCTACGAGCAGTACTTC. The encoded protein is CASSYRASGSYEQYF.

J is TRBJ2-3 and V is TRBV28; 8 nucleotides align to TRBD2. V trimming: 10 bases; J trimming: 6 bases; junction bases outside the gene matches: 15. The CDR3 is made up of 15 amino acids. Looked up from germline, CDR1 is MDHEN and CDR2 is SYDVKM. CDR3 DNA sequence: TGTGCCACCAGCATTCGGGGAGCGGGGGTGGATACGCAGTATTTT. Its protein product is CATSIRGAGVDTQYF.

The chain's CDR3 is CSVERDTDTQYF. The CDR3 DNA is TGCAGCGTTGAACGGGACACAGATACGCAGTATTTT. The chain is built from TRBV29-1 and TRBJ2-3, with D possibly matching TRBD2 (5 bases). V was cut by 2 bases and J by 2 bases, with 5 bases left in between. Germline V gene sequence: CDR1 SQVTM, CDR2 ANQGSEA. The CDR3 has 12 amino acids.

The CDR3 DNA reads TGTGCCAGCTCACCGTTAACCGGGACAGACAATGAGCAGTTCTTC. It codes for CASSPLTGTDNEQFF. The chain carries TRBV18 and TRBJ2-1; 7 nucleotides match TRBD1. The trim removed 3 bases at V and 5 bases at J, leaving 7 bases unmatched. Germline values: CDR1 KGHSH, CDR2 LQKENI. The CDR3 is made up of 15 amino acids.

The rearrangement joins TRBV6-2 or TRBV6-3 to TRBJ1-5; TRBD1 matches at 7 bases. This CDR3 has 16 residues. J was trimmed by 0 bases and V by 6 bases; bases with no gene match: 8. CDR1 is MNHEY, CDR2 SVGEGT, per germline. CDR3 nucleotide sequence: TGTGCCAGCAGCACGGGACAGCATTATAGCAATCAGCCCCAGCATTTT. Protein sequence: CASSTGQHYSNQPQHF.

The CDR3 loop is CASSIRPPGTEAFF. The CDR3 DNA follows: TGTGCCAGTAGTATTAGGCCCCCGGGCACTGAAGCTTTCTTT. The chain recombines TRBV19 with TRBJ1-1; no clear D gene. Germline CDR1 and CDR2: LNHDA and SQIVND (reference sequence). The CDR3 runs 14 residues. Trimming took off 3 bases at V and 4 bases at J, with 12 bases between the two ends.

The chain carries TRBV12-3 or TRBV12-4 and TRBJ1-5; D is unresolved. Trimming took 4 bases from V and 3 from J, leaving 7 bases between them. The CDR3 spans 13 residues. The CDR3 DNA follows: TGTGCCAGCAGTTCAGTCCACAATCAGCCCCAGCATTTT. Amino acid sequence: CASSSVHNQPQHF.